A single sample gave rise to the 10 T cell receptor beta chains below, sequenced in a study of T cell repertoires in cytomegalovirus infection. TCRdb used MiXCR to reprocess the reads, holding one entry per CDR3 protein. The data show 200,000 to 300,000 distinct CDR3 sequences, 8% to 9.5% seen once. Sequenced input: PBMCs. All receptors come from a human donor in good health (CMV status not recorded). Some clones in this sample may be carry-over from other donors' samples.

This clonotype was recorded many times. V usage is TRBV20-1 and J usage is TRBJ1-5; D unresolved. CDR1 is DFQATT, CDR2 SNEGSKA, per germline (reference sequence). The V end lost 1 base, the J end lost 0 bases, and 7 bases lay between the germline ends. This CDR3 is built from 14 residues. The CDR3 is CSARGLLSNQPQHF. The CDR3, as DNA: TGCAGTGCTAGAGGACTACTTAGCAATCAGCCCCAGCATTTT.

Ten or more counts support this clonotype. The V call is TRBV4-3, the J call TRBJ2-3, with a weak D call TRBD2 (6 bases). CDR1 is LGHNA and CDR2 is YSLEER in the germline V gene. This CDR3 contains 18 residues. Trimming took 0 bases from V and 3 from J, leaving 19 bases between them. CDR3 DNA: TGCGCCAGCAGCCAAGATTCTCAACTAGCTGTGTATACAGATACGCAGTATTTT. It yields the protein CASSQDSQLAVYTDTQYF.

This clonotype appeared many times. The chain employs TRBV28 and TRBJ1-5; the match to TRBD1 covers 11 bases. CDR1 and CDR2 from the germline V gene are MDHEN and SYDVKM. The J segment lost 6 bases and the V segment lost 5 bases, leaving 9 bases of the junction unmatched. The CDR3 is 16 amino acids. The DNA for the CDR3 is TGTGCCAGCAGTCTATCGGGACAGGGGGTTAGTCAGCCCCAGCATTTT. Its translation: CASSLSGQGVSQPQHF.

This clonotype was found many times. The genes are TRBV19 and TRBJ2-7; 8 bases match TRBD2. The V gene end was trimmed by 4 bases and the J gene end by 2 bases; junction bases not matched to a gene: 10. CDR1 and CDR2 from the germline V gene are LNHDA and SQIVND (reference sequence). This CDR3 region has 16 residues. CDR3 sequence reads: CASSTRRGGTTYEQYF. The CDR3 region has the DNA TGTGCCAGTAGTACCCGACGGGGGGGAACAACCTACGAGCAGTACTTC.

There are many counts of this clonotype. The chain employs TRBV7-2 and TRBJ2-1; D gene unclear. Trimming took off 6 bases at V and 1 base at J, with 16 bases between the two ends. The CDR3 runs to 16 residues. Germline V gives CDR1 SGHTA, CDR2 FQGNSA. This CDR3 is CASRLIADGSYNEQFF. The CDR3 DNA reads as TGTGCCAGCAGGTTAATCGCGGACGGATCCTACAATGAGCAGTTCTTC.

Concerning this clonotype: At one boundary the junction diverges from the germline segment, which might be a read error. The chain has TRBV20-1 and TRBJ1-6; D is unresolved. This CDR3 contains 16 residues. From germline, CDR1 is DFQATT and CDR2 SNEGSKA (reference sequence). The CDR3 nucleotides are TGCAGTGCTAGACCGGTGACCAGCTCCTATGATTCACCCCTCCACTTT. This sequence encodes CSARPVTSSYDSPLHF.

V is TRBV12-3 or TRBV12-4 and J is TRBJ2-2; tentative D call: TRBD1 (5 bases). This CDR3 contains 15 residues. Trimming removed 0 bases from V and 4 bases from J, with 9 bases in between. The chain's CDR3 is CASSLAQGATGELFF. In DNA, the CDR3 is TGTGCCAGCAGTTTAGCCCAAGGGGCCACCGGGGAGCTGTTTTTT.

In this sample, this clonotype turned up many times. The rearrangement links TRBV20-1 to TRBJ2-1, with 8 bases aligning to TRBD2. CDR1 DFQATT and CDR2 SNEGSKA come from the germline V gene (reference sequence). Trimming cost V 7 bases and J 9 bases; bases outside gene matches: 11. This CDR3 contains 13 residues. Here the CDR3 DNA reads TGCAGTGAAAGAGGACTAGCCTCCGGTGAGCAGTTCTTC. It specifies CSERGLASGEQFF.

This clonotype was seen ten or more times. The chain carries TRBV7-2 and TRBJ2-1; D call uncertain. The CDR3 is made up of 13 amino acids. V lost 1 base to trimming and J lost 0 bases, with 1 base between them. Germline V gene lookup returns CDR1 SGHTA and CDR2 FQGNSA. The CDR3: CASSLGSYNEQFF. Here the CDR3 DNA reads TGTGCCAGCAGCTTAGGCTCCTACAATGAGCAGTTCTTC.

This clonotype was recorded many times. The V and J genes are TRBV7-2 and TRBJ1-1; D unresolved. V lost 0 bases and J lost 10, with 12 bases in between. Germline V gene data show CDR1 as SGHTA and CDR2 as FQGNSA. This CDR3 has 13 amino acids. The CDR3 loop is CASSLARKDGAFF. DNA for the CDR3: TGTGCCAGCAGCTTAGCGCGGAAGGATGGAGCTTTCTTT.